This TCR beta chain was recorded in a study of CD8 T cells in ankylosing spondylitis. Researchers built TCR beta libraries using quantitative 5'-RACE with molecular barcodes. A single record per CDR3 protein comes from TCRdb applying MiXCR to the 5' RACE reads. This table has approximately 42,000 distinct CDR3 sequences, approximately 10% appearing once. The germline gives CDR1 SGHAT, CDR2 FQNNGV. The CDR3 runs to 14 residues. Trimming cost V 4 bases and J 8 bases, with 14 bases left between them. J is TRBJ1-4 and V is TRBV11-2; D unclear. The source is a male donor with ankylosing spondylitis or in good health (not recorded which). The sequenced material came from blood, either unsorted or a sorted T cell fraction (not recorded which). In nucleotides, the CDR3 is TGTGCCAGCAGCTCCTACCGAAGGCGGGAAAAACTGTTTTTT. This translates into CASSSYRRREKLFF.